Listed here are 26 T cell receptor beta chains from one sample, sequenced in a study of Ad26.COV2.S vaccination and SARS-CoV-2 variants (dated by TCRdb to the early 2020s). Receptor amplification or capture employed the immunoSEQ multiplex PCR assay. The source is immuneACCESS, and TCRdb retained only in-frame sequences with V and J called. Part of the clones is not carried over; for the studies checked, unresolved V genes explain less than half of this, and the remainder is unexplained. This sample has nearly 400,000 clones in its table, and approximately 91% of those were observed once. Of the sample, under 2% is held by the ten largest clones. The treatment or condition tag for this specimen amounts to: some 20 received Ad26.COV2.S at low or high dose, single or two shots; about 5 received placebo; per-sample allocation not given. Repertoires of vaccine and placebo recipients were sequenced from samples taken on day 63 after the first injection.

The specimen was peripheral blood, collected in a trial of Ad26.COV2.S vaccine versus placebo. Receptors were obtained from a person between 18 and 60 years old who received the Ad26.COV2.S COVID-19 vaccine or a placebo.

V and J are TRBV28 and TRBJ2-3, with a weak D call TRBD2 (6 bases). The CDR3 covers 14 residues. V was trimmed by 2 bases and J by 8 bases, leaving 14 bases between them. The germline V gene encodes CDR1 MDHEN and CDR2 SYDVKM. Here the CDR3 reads CASSLRGKRGTQYF. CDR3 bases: TGTGCCAGCAGTTTACGGGGGAAGAGGGGTACGCAGTATTTT.

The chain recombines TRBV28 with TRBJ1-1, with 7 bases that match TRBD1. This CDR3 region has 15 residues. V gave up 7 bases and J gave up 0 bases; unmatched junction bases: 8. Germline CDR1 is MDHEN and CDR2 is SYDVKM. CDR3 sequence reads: CASTAPTGLNTEAFF. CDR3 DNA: TGTGCCAGCACCGCCCCGACAGGGCTGAACACTGAAGCTTTCTTT.

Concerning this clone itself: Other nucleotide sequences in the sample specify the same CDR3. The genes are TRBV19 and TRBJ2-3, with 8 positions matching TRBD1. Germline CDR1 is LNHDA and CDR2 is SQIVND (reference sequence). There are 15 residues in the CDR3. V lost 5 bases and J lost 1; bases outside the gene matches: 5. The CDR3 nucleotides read TGTGCCAGTAGTTCCGGACAGGGCCGCACAGATACGCAGTATTTT. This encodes CASSSGQGRTDTQYF.

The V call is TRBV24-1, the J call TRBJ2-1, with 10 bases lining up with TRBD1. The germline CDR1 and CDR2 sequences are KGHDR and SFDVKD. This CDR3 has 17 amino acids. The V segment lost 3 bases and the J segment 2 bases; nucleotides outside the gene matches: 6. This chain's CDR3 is CATSDTGTGVTYNEQFF. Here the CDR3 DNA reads TGTGCCACCAGTGATACCGGGACAGGGGTAACCTACAATGAGCAGTTCTTC.

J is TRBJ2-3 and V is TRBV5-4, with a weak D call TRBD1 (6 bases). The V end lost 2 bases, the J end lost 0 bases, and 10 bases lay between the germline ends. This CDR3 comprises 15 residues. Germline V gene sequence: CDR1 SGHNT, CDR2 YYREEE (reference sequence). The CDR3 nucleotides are TGTGCCAGCAGCTTCCCCAGGGGAAGCACAGATACGCAGTATTTT. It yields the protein CASSFPRGSTDTQYF.

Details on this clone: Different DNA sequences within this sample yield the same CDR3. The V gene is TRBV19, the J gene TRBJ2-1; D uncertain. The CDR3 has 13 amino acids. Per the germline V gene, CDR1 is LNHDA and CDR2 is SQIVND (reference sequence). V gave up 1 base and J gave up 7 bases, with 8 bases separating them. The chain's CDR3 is CASSIGAGNEQFF. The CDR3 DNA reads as TGTGCCAGTAGTATAGGGGCCGGGAATGAGCAGTTCTTC.

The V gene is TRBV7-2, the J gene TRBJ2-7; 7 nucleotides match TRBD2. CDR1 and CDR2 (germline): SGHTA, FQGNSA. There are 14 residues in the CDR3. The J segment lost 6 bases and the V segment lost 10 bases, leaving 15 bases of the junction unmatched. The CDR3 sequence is CATTPGRASFEQYF. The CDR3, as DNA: TGTGCCACCACCCCGGGGAGGGCCAGTTTCGAGCAGTACTTC.

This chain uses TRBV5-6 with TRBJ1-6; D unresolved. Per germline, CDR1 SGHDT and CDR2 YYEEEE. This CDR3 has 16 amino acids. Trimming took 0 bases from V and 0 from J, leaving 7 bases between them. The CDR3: CASSLDTSSYNSPLHF. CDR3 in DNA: TGTGCCAGCAGCTTGGACACAAGCTCCTATAATTCACCCCTCCACTTT.

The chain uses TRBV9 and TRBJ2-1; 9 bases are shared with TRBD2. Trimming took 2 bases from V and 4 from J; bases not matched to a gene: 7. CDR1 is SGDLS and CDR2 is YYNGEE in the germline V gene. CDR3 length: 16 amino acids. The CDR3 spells CASSVLTSGPYNEQFF. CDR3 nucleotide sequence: TGTGCCAGCAGCGTCCTAACTAGCGGGCCTTACAATGAGCAGTTCTTC.

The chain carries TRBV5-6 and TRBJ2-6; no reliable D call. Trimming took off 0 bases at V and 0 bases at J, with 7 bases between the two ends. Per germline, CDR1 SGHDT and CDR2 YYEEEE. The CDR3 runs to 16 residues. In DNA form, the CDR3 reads TGTGCCAGCAGCTTGGGAATGGACTCTGGGGCCAACGTCCTGACTTTC. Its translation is CASSLGMDSGANVLTF.

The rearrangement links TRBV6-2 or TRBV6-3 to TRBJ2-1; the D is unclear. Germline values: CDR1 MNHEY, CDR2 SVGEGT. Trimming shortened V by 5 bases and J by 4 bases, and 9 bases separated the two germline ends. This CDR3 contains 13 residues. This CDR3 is CASSGLLYNEQFF. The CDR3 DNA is TGTGCCAGCAGTGGGCTATTATACAATGAGCAGTTCTTC.

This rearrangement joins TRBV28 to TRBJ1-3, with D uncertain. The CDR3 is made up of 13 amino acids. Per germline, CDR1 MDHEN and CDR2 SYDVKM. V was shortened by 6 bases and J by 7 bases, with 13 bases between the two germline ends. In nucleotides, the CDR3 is TGTGCCAGCAGCCAGACAAGTGGGAACACCATATATTTT. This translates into CASSQTSGNTIYF.

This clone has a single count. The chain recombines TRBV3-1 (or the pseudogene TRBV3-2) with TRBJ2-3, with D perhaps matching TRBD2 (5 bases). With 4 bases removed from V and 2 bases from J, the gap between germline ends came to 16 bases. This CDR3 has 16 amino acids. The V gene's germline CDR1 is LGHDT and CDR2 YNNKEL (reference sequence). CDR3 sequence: CASSPAGGATTDTQYF. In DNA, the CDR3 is TGTGCCAGCAGCCCGGCAGGAGGAGCGACCACAGATACGCAGTATTTT.

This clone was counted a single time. In DNA form, the CDR3 reads TGTGCCAGCAGCTTAGCGCAGGGGGGAGGACTGTTTTTT. Protein: CASSLAQGGGLFF. The chain combines TRBV7-9 with TRBJ1-4, with 7 bases fitting TRBD1. There are 13 residues in the CDR3. V was clipped by 0 bases and J by 13 bases; unmatched bases: 5. Germline loops: CDR1 SEHNR, CDR2 FQNEAQ (reference sequence).

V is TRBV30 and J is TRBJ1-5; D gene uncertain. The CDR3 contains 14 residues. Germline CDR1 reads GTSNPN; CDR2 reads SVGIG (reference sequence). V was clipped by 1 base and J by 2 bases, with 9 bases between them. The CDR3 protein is CAWSEGNGNQPQHF. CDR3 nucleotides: TGTGCCTGGAGTGAAGGGAATGGCAATCAGCCCCAGCATTTT.

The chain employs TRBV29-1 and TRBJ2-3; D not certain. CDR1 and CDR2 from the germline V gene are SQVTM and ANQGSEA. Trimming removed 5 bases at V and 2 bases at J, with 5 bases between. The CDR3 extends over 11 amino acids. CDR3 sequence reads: CSVRTTDTQYF. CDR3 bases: TGCAGCGTTAGAACCACAGATACGCAGTATTTT.

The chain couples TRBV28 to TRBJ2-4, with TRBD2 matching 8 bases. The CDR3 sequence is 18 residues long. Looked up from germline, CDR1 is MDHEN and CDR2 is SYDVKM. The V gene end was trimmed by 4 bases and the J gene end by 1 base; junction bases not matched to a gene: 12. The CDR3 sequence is CASSSPSQREIAKNIQYF. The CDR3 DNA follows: TGTGCCAGCAGTTCTCCTTCCCAGCGGGAGATCGCCAAAAACATTCAGTACTTC.

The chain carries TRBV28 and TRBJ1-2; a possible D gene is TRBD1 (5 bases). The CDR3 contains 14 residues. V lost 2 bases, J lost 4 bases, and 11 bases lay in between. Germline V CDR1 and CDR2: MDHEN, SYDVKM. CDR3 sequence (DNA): TGTGCCAGCAGTTTAACAGGAGGAACCTATGGCTACACCTTC. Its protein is CASSLTGGTYGYTF.

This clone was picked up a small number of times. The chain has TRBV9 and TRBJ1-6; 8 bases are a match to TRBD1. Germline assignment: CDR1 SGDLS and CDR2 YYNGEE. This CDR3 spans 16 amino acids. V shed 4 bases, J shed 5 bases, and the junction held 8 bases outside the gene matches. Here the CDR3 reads CASSPLQGAHNSPLHF. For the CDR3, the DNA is TGTGCCAGCAGCCCTCTTCAGGGGGCGCATAATTCACCCCTCCACTTT.

CDR3 nucleotides: TGTGCCAGCAGCAGGGGTATGGCCGGGGCCAACGTCCTGACTTTC. Translation gives CASSRGMAGANVLTF. This chain links TRBV11-1 with TRBJ2-6, with D maybe TRBD1 (5 bases). CDR3 length: 15 residues. Deletions cut 5 bases from V and 4 bases from J, with 12 bases between. Germline CDR1 reads SGHAT; CDR2 reads FQDESV (reference sequence).

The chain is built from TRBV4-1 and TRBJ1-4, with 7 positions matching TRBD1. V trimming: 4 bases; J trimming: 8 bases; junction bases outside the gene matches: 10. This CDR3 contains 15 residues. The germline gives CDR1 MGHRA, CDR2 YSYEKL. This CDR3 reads CASSREKTGIEKLFF. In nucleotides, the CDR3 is TGCGCCAGCAGCCGGGAAAAGACAGGGATCGAAAAACTGTTTTTT.

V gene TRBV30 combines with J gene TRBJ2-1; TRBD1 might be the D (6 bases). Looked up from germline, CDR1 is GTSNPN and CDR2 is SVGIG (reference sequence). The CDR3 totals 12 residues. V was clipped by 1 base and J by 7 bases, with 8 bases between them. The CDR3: CAWSGTGNEQFF. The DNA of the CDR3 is TGTGCCTGGAGTGGCACAGGGAATGAGCAGTTCTTC.

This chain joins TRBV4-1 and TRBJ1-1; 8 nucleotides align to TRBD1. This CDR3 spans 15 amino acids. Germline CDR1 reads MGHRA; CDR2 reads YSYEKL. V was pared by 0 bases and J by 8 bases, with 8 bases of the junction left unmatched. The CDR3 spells CASSQDRRQGIEAFF. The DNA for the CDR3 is TGCGCCAGCAGCCAAGATAGGAGACAGGGGATAGAAGCTTTCTTT.

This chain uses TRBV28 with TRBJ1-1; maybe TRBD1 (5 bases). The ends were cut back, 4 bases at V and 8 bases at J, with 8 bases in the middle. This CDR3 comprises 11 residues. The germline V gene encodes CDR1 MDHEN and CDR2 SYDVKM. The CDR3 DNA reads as TGTGCCAGCAGTTCGACAGTAGAAGCTTTCTTT. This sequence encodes CASSSTVEAFF.

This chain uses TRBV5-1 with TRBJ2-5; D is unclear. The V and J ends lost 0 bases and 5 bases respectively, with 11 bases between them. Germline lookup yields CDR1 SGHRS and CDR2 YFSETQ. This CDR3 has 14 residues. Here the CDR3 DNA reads TGCGCCAGCAGCTTGGAGGGCCCGGTGGAGACCCAGTACTTC. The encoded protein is CASSLEGPVETQYF.

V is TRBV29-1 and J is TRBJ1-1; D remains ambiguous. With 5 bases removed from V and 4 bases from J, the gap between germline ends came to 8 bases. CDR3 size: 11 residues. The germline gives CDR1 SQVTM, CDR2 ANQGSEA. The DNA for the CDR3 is TGCAGCGTTCCGAGCGCCACTGAAGCTTTCTTT. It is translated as CSVPSATEAFF.